This T cell receptor beta chain is drawn from a study of blood T cell repertoires in COVID-19. Turning to the study itself: Italy, Spain and the United States were the sources of the convalescent and acute COVID-19 samples.

The CDR3 consists of 12 residues. Trimming cost V 6 bases and J 14 bases; bases outside gene matches: 9. Germline loops: CDR1 WSHSY, CDR2 SAAADI. Donors were grouped by their self-reported clinical history. Symptom resolution, clearance, or two negative PCRs marked donors in Cohort 3 as recovered. In the original workflow: Nucleated cell counts were estimated from reference gene primer amplification. Assay used: immunoSEQ multiplex PCR; TCRdb lists only in-frame clones, some missing. From that table come the V and J calls and clone size; the DNA was used to work out D and trimming. The top ten hold roughly 3.2% of the sample, which has about 250,000 clones, roughly 84% seen once.

The sequenced sample was PBMCs or T cells enriched from blood (not recorded which). V usage is TRBV10-2 and J usage is TRBJ2-1, with TRBD2 identical over 8 bases. This receptor was obtained from a man in his forties or fifties who had recovered from COVID-19. CDR3 nucleotide sequence: TGCGCCAGCAGCTCGAGCGGGAGTAACGAGTTCTTC. It encodes CASSSSGSNEFF.